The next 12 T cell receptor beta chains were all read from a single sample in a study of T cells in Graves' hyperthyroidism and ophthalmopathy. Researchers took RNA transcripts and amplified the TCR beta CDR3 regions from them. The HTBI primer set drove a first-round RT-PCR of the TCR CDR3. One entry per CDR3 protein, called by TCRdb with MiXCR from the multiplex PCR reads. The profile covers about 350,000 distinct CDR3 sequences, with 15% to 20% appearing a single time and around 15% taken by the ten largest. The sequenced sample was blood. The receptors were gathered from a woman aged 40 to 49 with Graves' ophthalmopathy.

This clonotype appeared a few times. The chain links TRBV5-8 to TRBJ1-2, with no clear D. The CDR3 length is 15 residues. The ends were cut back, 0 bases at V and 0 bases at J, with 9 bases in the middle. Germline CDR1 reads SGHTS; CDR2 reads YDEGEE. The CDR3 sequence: CASSLGPQANYGYTF. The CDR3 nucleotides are TGTGCCAGCAGCTTGGGACCACAAGCTAACTATGGCTACACCTTC.

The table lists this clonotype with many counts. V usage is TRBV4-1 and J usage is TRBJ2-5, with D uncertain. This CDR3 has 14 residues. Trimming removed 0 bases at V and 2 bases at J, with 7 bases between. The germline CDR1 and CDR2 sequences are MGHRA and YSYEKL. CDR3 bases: TGCGCCAGCAGCCAAGATAACGTACAAGAGACCCAGTACTTC. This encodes CASSQDNVQETQYF.

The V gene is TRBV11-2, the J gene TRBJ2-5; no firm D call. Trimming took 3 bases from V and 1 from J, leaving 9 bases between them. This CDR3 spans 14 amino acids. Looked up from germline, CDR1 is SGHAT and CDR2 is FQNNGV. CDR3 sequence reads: CASSFSASQETQYF. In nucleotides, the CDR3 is TGTGCCAGCAGCTTTTCGGCTAGCCAAGAGACCCAGTACTTC.

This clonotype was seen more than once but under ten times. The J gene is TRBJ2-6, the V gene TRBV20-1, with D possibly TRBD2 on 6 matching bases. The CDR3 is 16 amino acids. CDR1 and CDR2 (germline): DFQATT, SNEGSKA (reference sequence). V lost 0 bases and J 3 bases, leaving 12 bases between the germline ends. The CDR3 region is CSARDTWDFGANVLTF. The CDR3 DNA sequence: TGCAGTGCTAGAGATACGTGGGACTTTGGGGCCAACGTCCTGACTTTC.

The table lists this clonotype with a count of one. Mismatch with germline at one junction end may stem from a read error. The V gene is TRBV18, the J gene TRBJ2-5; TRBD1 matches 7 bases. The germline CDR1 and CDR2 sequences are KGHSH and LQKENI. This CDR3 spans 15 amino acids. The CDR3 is CVSSPRQGSQETQYF. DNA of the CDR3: TGTGTCAGCTCACCGAGACAGGGATCCCAAGAGACCCAGTACTTC.

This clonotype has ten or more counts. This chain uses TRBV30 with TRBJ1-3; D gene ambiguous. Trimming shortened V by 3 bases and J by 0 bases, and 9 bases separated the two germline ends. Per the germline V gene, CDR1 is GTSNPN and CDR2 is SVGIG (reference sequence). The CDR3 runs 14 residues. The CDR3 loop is CAWSPHNSGNTIYF. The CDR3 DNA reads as TGTGCCTGGAGCCCCCATAACTCTGGAAACACCATATATTTT.

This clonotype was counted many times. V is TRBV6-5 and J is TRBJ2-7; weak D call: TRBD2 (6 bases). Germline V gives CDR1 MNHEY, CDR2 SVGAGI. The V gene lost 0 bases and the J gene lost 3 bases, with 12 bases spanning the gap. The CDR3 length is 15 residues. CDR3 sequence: CASSYSVLGGYEQYF. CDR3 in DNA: TGTGCCAGCAGTTACTCAGTATTGGGGGGCTACGAGCAGTACTTC.

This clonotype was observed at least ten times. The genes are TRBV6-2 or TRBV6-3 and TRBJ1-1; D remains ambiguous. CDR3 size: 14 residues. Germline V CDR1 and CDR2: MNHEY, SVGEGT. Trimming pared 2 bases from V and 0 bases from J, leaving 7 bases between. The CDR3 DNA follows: TGTGCCAGCAGTTACGCAGTACTGAACACTGAAGCTTTCTTT. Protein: CASSYAVLNTEAFF.

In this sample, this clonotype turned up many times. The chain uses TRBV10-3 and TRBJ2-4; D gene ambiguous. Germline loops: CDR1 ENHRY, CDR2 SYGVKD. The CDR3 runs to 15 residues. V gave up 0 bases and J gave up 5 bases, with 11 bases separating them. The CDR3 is CAISESGHPQNIQYF. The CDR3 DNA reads TGTGCCATCAGTGAGTCCGGCCATCCTCAAAACATTCAGTACTTC.

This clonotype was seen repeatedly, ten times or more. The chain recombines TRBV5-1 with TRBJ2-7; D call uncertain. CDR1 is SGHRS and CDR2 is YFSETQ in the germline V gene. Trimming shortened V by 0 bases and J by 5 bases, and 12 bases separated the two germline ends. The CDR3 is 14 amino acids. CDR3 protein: CASSLAFEYDEQYF. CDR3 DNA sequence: TGCGCCAGCAGCTTGGCGTTTGAGTACGACGAGCAGTACTTC.

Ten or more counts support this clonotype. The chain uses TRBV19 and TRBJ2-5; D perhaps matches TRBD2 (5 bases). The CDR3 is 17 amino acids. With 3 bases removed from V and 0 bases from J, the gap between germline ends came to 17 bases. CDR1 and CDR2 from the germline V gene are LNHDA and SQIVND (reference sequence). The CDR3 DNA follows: TGTGCCAGTAGTATTGAGGGCGAGATGAGCCACCAAGAGACCCAGTACTTC. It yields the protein CASSIEGEMSHQETQYF.

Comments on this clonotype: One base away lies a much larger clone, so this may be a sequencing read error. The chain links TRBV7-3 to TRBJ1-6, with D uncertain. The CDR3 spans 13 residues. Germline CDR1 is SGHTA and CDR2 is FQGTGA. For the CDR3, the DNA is TGTGCCAGCAGCTCCAGCAGAGAGTCACCCCTCTACTTT. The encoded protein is CASSSSRESPLYF. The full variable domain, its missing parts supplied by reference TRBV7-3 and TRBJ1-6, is GAGVSQTPSNKVTEKGKYVELRCDPISGHTALYWYRQSLGQGPEFLIYFQGTGAADDSGLPNDRFFAVRPEGSVSTLKIQRTERGDSAVYLCASSSSRESPLYFGNGTRLTVT.